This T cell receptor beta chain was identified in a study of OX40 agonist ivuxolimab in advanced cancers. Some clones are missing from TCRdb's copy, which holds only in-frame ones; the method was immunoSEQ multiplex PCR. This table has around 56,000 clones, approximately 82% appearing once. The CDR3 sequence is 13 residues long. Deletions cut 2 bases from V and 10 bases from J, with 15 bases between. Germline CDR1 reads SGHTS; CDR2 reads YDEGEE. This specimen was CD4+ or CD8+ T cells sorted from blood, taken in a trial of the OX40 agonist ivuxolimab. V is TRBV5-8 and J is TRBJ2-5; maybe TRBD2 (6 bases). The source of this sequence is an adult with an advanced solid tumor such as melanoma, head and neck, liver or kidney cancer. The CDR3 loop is CASSFTASGSQYF. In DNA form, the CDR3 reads TGTGCCAGCAGCTTCACAGCTTCCGGGAGCCAGTACTTC.